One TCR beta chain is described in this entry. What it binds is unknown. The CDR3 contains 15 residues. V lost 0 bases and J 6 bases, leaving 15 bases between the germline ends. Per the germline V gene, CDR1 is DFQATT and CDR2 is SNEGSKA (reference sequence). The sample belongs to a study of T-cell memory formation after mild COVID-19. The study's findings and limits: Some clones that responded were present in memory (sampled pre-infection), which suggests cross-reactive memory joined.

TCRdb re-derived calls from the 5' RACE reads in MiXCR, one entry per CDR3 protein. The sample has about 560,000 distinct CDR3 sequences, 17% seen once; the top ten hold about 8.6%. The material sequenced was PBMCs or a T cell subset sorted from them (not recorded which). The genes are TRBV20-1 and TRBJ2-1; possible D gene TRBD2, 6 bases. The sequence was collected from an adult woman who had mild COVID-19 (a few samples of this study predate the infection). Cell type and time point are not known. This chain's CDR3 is CSARDPRELSNEQFF. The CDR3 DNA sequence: TGCAGTGCTAGAGATCCCCGGGAGCTCTCCAATGAGCAGTTCTTC.